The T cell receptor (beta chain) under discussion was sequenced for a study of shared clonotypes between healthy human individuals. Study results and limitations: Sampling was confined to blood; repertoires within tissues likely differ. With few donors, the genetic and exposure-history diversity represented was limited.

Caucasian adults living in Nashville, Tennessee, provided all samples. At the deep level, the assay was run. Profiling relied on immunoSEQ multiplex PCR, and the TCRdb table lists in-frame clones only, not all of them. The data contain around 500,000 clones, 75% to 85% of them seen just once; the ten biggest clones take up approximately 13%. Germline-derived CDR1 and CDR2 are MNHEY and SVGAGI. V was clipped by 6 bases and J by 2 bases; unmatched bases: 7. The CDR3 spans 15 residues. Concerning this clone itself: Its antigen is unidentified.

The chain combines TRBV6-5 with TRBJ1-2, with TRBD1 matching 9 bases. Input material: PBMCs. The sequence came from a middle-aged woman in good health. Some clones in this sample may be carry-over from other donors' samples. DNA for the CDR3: TGTGCCAGCAGCCTCGGGACAGGGAAAAACTATGGCTACACCTTC. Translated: CASSLGTGKNYGYTF.